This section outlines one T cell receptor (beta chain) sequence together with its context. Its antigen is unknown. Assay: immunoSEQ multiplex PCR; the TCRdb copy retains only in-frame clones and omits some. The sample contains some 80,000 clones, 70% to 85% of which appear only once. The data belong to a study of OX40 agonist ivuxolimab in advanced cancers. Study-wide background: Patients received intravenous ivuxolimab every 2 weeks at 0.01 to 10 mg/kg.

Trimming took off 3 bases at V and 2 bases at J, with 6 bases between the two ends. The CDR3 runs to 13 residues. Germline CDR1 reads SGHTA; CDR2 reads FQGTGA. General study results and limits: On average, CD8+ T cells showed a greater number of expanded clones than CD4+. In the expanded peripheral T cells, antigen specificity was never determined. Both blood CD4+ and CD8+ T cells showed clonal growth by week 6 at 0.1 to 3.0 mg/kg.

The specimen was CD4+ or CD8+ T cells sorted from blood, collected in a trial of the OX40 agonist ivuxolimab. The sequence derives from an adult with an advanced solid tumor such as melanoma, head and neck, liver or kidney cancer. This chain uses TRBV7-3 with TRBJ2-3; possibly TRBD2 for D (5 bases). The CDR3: CASSFGDTDTQYF. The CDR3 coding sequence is TGTGCCAGCAGCTTCGGGGACACAGATACGCAGTATTTT.